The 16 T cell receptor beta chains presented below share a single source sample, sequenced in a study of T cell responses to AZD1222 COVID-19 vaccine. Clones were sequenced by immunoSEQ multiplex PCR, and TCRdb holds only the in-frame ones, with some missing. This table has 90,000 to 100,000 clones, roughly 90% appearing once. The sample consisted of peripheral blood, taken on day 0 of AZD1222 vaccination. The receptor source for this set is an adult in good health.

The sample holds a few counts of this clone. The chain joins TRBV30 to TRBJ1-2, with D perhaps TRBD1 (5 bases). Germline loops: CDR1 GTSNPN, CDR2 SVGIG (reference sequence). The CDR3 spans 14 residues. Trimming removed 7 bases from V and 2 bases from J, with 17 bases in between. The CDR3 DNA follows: TGTGCCTCCAGTCTGACAGTAAACAACTATGGCTACACCTTC. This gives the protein CASSLTVNNYGYTF.

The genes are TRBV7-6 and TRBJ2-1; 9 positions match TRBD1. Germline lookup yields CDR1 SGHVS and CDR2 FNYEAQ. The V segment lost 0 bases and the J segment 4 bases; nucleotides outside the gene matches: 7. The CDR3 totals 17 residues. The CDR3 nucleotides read TGTGCCAGCAGCTTAGCCCCCTCGGGACAGGGATACAATGAGCAGTTCTTC. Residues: CASSLAPSGQGYNEQFF. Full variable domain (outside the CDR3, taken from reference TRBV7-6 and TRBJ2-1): GAGVSQSPRYKVTKRGQDVALRCDPISGHVSLYWYRQALGQGPEFLTYFNYEAQQDKSGLPNDRFSAERPEGSISTLTIQRTEQRDSAMYRCASSLAPSGQGYNEQFFGPGTRLTVL.

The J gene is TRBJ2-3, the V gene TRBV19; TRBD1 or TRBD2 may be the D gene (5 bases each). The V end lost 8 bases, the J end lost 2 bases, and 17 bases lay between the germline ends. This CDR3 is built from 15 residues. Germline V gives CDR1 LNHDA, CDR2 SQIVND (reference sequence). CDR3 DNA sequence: TGTGCCAGTCGCCGGGACCCTACTCACACAGATACGCAGTATTTT. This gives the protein CASRRDPTHTDTQYF.

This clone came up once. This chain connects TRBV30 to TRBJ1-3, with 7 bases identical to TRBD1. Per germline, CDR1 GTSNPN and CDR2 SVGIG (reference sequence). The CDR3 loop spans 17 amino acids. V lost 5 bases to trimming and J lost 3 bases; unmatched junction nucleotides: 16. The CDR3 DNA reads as TGTGCCTGGGCACAGCTTACAGGGGCTTCTGGTGGAAACACCATATATTTT. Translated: CAWAQLTGASGGNTIYF.

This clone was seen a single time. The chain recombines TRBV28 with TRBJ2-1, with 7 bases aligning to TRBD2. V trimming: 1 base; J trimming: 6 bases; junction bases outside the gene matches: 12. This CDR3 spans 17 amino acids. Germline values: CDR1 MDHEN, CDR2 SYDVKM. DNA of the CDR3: TGTGCCAGCAGTTTATATGCAGCGGGATACCGCCCCAATGAGCAGTTCTTC. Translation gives CASSLYAAGYRPNEQFF. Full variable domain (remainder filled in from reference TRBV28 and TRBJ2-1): DVKVTQSSRYLVKRTGEKVFLECVQDMDHENMFWYRQDPGLGLRLIYFSYDVKMKEKGDIPEGYSVSREKKERFSLILESASTNQTSMYLCASSLYAAGYRPNEQFFGPGTRLTVL.

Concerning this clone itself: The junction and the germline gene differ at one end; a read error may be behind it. CDR3 sequence reads: CASNSRRSNQPQHF. As DNA, the CDR3 is TGTGCGAGTAACTCCCGGAGGAGCAATCAGCCCCAGCATTTT. V gene TRBV19 combines with J gene TRBJ1-5, with D unresolved. The CDR3 loop spans 14 amino acids. Germline V gives CDR1 LNHDA, CDR2 SQIVND (reference sequence).

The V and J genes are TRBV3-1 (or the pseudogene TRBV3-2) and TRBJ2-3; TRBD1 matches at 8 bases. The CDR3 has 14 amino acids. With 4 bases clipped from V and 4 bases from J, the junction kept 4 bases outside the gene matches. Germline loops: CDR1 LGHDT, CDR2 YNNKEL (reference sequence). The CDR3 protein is CASSRGQGPDTQYF. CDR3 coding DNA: TGTGCCAGCAGCCGAGGACAGGGTCCAGATACGCAGTATTTT.

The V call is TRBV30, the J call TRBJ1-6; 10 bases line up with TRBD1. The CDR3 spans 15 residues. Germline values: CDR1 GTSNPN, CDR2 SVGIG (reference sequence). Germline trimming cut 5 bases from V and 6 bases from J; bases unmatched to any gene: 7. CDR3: CAWWTGGNINSPLHF. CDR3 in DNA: TGTGCCTGGTGGACAGGGGGTAACATTAATTCACCCCTCCACTTT.

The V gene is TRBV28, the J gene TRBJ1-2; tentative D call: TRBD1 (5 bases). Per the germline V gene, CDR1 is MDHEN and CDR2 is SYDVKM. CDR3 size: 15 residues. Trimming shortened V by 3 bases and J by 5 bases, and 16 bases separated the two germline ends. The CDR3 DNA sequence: TGTGCCAGCAGTTTTGAAGGAACAGGTTCTTATGGCTACACCTTC. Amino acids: CASSFEGTGSYGYTF.

This chain's CDR3 is CASSYTGGDSEKLFF. In DNA, the CDR3 is TGTGCCAGCAGTTATACAGGGGGCGACAGTGAAAAACTGTTTTTT. The V and J genes are TRBV2 and TRBJ1-4; 9 bases are a match to TRBD1. Germline V lookup: CDR1 SNHLY, CDR2 FYNNEI. The CDR3 has 15 residues. The V gene end was trimmed by 5 bases and the J gene end by 7 bases; junction bases not matched to a gene: 8.

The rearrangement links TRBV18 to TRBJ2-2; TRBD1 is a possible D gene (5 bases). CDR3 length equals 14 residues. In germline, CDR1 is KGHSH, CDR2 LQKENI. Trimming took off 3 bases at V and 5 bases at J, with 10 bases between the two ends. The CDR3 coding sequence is TGTGCCAGCTCACCCGACAGAACTACCGGGGAGCTGTTTTTT. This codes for CASSPDRTTGELFF.

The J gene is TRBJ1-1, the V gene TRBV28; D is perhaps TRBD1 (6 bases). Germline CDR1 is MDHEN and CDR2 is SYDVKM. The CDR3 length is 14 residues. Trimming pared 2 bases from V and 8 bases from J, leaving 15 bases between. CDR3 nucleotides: TGTGCCAGCAGTTTAGGCAGGGGCACCCACGAAGCTTTCTTT. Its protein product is CASSLGRGTHEAFF.

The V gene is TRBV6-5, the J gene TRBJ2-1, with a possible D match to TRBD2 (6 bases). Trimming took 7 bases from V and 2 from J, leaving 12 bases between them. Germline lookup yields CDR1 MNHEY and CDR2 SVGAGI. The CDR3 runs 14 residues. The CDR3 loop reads CASKRTGAYNEQFF. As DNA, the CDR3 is TGTGCCAGCAAGAGAACGGGGGCCTACAATGAGCAGTTCTTC.

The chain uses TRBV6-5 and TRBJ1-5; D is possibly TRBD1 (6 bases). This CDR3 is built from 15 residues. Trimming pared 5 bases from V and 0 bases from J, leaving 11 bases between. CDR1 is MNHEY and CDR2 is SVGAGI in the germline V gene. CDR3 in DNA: TGTGCCAGCAGTCCAGGACAGAATAGCAATCAGCCCCAGCATTTT. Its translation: CASSPGQNSNQPQHF.

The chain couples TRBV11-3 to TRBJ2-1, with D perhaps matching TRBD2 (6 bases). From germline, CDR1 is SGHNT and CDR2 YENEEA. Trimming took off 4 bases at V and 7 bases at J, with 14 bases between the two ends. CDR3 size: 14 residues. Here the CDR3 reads CASSSLGSINEQFF. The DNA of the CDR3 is TGTGCCAGCAGCTCCCTCGGGAGTATAAATGAGCAGTTCTTC.

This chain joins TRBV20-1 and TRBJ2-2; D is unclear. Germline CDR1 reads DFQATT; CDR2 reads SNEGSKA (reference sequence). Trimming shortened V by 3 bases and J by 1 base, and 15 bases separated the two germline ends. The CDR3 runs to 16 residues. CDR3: CSASPSGRGNTGELFF. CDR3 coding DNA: TGCAGTGCTAGTCCGAGTGGGCGAGGGAACACCGGGGAGCTGTTTTTT.